This T cell receptor beta chain was identified during a study of patients and donors after allogeneic stem cell transplantation (dated by TCRdb to the early 2020s). From the germline V gene (reference sequence), CDR1 is SEHNR and CDR2 is FQNEAQ. V drops 2 bases and J drops 13 bases, leaving 11 bases in between. The CDR3 contains 11 residues, cysteine and phenylalanine counted. Just CDR3 DNA is preserved here, 33 bases in frame from base 1. Library method: RT-PCR. The data were produced on a NextSeq 550. TCRdb's own reprocessing of the public reads used fastp at Q25 and MiXCR and kept productive beta chains. Rows matching on CDR3 protein sequence are summarized as one entry with the most common DNA and genes. A total of about 31,000 distinct CDR3 sequences appear in this sample, over 6.5% of them only once. In total, the top ten clones hold 34% of the sample. This clonotype was seen at least ten times. Which antigen it targets is not known. Qualities for individual bases were not recorded, and no much larger clone is one base off.

This TCR came from a human donor who was either an allogeneic HSCT recipient or a stem cell or donor lymphocyte infusion donor (not recorded which). It is not recorded whose cells these are; they may come from a transplant donor. This sequence uses TRBV7-9 and TRBJ1-1; possibly the D gene is TRBD1, per 5 matching bases. Source material: blood, either unsorted or a sorted T cell fraction (not recorded which). For the CDR3, the sequence is CASSLKGIGFF. The nucleotide sequence is TGTGCCAGCAGCTTAAAGGGGATTGGTTTCTTT.